The next 26 T cell receptor beta chains were all read from a single sample in a study of shared clonotypes between healthy human individuals. Only in-frame clones appear in the TCRdb table, and some are missing; sequencing was by immunoSEQ multiplex PCR. The sample records millions of clones, roughly 94% being singletons. CD8 cells classed as naive were CD45RO-negative and positively selected for CCR7, excluding terminally differentiated effector memory CD45RA+ cells. Sequencing was done on a sample of naive CD8+ T cells sorted from blood. These receptors all stem from a young man in good health.

The chain combines TRBV28 with TRBJ1-4; D unclear. CDR3 length equals 16 residues. Deletions cut 2 bases from V and 2 bases from J, with 12 bases between. Germline-derived CDR1 and CDR2 are MDHEN and SYDVKM. CDR3 bases: TGTGCCAGCAGTTTAGGTCGGGCGTTGACTAATGAAAAACTGTTTTTT. Its protein is CASSLGRALTNEKLFF. Together with reference TRBV28 and TRBJ1-4, the CDR3 gives the full variable domain: DVKVTQSSRYLVKRTGEKVFLECVQDMDHENMFWYRQDPGLGLRLIYFSYDVKMKEKGDIPEGYSVSREKKERFSLILESASTNQTSMYLCASSLGRALTNEKLFFGSGTQLSVL.

This sequence joins TRBV2 and TRBJ2-7; D uncertain. The ends were cut back, 5 bases at V and 4 bases at J, with 6 bases in the middle. This CDR3 is 11 amino acids long. The V gene's germline CDR1 is SNHLY and CDR2 FYNNEI. CDR3 loop: CASSKSYEQYF. The CDR3 DNA sequence: TGTGCCAGCAGTAAAAGTTACGAGCAGTACTTC.

This rearrangement joins TRBV27 to TRBJ2-1; 8 bases fit TRBD2. This CDR3 contains 17 residues. Germline CDR1 reads MNHEY; CDR2 reads SMNVEV (reference sequence). The V gene end was trimmed by 1 base and the J gene end by 2 bases; junction bases not matched to a gene: 7. Here the CDR3 reads CASSLLEAGGAYNEQFF. The CDR3 DNA reads as TGTGCCAGCAGTTTATTGGAGGCGGGGGGAGCCTACAATGAGCAGTTCTTC.

The chain employs TRBV7-9 and TRBJ1-2; weak D call: TRBD1 (5 bases). This CDR3 is 11 amino acids long. The germline gives CDR1 SEHNR, CDR2 FQNEAQ (reference sequence). The V end was cut by 8 bases, the J end by 4 bases, with 8 bases between. CDR3 amino acids: CASDSLYGYTF. CDR3 DNA sequence: TGTGCCAGCGACAGTCTCTATGGCTACACCTTC.

The chain employs TRBV30 and TRBJ1-1; D remains ambiguous. The germline V and J ends were trimmed by 5 bases and 4 bases, with 14 bases remaining between them. Germline lookup yields CDR1 GTSNPN and CDR2 SVGIG (reference sequence). This CDR3 has 13 residues. In DNA form, the CDR3 reads TGTGCCTGGGACGCCCTGAGGACCACTGAAGCTTTCTTT. Encoded protein: CAWDALRTTEAFF.

In this sample, this clone turned up once. The V gene is TRBV4-1, the J gene TRBJ1-2, with D unresolved. Germline loops: CDR1 MGHRA, CDR2 YSYEKL. Deletions cut 0 bases from V and 7 bases from J, with 9 bases between. The CDR3 is 13 amino acids. This CDR3 reads CASSQERRSGYTF. Written as DNA, the CDR3 is TGCGCCAGCAGCCAAGAACGGAGGTCTGGCTACACCTTC.

This chain links TRBV9 with TRBJ2-1, with 11 bases fitting TRBD2. Germline-derived CDR1 and CDR2 are SGDLS and YYNGEE. The CDR3 consists of 16 residues. Unmatched junction bases numbered 10, after V lost 3 bases and J lost 8 bases. The CDR3 reads CASSGPLAGGPDEQFF. CDR3 in DNA: TGTGCCAGCAGCGGCCCATTAGCGGGAGGGCCCGATGAGCAGTTCTTC.

The rearrangement uses TRBV4-1 and TRBJ2-7, with 9 bases matching TRBD2. The length of the CDR3 is 15 residues. Trimming cost V 3 bases and J 4 bases; bases outside gene matches: 7. CDR1 is MGHRA and CDR2 is YSYEKL in the germline V gene. The CDR3: CASSQWTSDLYEQYF. CDR3 DNA sequence: TGCGCCAGCAGCCAGTGGACTAGCGACTTATACGAGCAGTACTTC.

This rearrangement joins TRBV9 to TRBJ1-2, with D uncertain. Trimming shortened V by 3 bases and J by 4 bases, and 7 bases separated the two germline ends. Germline values: CDR1 SGDLS, CDR2 YYNGEE. The CDR3 totals 12 residues. CDR3 protein: CASSDIGYGYTF. Here the CDR3 DNA reads TGTGCCAGCAGCGACATTGGCTATGGCTACACCTTC.

Points on this clone: Other DNA sequences within the sample encode an identical CDR3. The V gene is TRBV4-1, the J gene TRBJ2-3; D is undetermined. Germline V gives CDR1 MGHRA, CDR2 YSYEKL. V was cut by 3 bases and J by 6 bases, with 7 bases left in between. The CDR3 is 12 amino acids. This CDR3 is CASSQSLDTQYF. In nucleotides, the CDR3 is TGCGCCAGCAGCCAGTCGTTGGATACGCAGTATTTT.

The chain links TRBV19 to TRBJ2-1, with D perhaps TRBD1 (5 bases). This CDR3 comprises 15 residues. V was pared by 3 bases and J by 7 bases, with 16 bases between. Germline assignment: CDR1 LNHDA and CDR2 SQIVND (reference sequence). The CDR3: CASSIALLTVNEQFF. In DNA form, the CDR3 reads TGTGCCAGTAGTATCGCCCTATTGACAGTGAATGAGCAGTTCTTC. The full variable domain, its missing parts supplied by reference TRBV19 and TRBJ2-1, is DGGITQSPKYLFRKEGQNVTLSCEQNLNHDAMYWYRQDPGQGLRLIYYSQIVNDFQKGDIAEGYSVSREKKESFPLTVTSAQKNPTAFYLCASSIALLTVNEQFFGPGTRLTVL.

The chain carries TRBV7-9 and TRBJ2-1; D is ambiguous. Trimming shortened V by 5 bases and J by 4 bases, and 21 bases separated the two germline ends. The CDR3 spans 17 residues. Looked up from germline, CDR1 is SEHNR and CDR2 is FQNEAQ (reference sequence). Here the CDR3 DNA reads TGTGCCAGCAGCCCTGACTCCCAACTGGGCCTATACAATGAGCAGTTCTTC. Residues: CASSPDSQLGLYNEQFF. The full variable domain, its missing parts supplied by reference TRBV7-9 and TRBJ2-1, is DTGVSQNPRHKITKRGQNVTFRCDPISEHNRLYWYRQTLGQGPEFLTYFQNEAQLEKSRLLSDRFSAERPKGSFSTLEIQRTEQGDSAMYLCASSPDSQLGLYNEQFFGPGTRLTVL.

This chain joins TRBV11-2 and TRBJ2-1, with D hard to call. The germline V and J ends were trimmed by 0 bases and 12 bases, with 12 bases remaining between them. Germline CDR1 reads SGHAT; CDR2 reads FQNNGV. The CDR3 has 13 residues. CDR3 amino acids: CASSLDPPHGQFF. The CDR3, as DNA: TGTGCCAGCAGCTTAGATCCGCCCCACGGGCAGTTCTTC.

The chain recombines TRBV25-1 with TRBJ2-7; 8 bases are a match to TRBD1. Germline CDR1 and CDR2: MGHDK and SYGVNS. V trimming: 3 bases; J trimming: 7 bases; junction bases outside the gene matches: 5. The CDR3 runs to 13 residues. The CDR3 sequence is CASSEGRGLEQYF. Here the CDR3 DNA reads TGTGCCAGCAGTGAGGGCAGGGGGCTTGAGCAGTACTTC.

CDR3 sequence: CASSLAGGSSTDTQYF. The CDR3 DNA reads TGTGCCAGCAGTCTGGCGGGGGGGTCTAGCACAGATACGCAGTATTTT. The V and J genes are TRBV27 and TRBJ2-3, with TRBD2 matching 9 bases. Germline-derived CDR1 and CDR2 are MNHEY and SMNVEV (reference sequence). The CDR3 runs to 16 residues. V lost 5 bases, J lost 0 bases, and 6 bases stayed unmatched.

The gene calls are TRBV29-1 and TRBJ2-2, with 9 nucleotides matching TRBD2. Germline trimming cut 2 bases from V and 2 bases from J; bases unmatched to any gene: 3. The CDR3 consists of 15 residues. The germline CDR1 and CDR2 sequences are SQVTM and ANQGSEA. CDR3 region: CSVEIAGVNTGELFF. CDR3 coding DNA: TGCAGCGTTGAAATAGCGGGGGTAAACACCGGGGAGCTGTTTTTT.

V is TRBV19 and J is TRBJ1-6; a possible D gene is TRBD1 (5 bases). Germline CDR1 reads LNHDA; CDR2 reads SQIVND (reference sequence). This CDR3 spans 14 amino acids. V was cut by 7 bases and J by 4 bases, with 11 bases left in between. The CDR3 is CASNDRRYNSPLHF. Here the CDR3 DNA reads TGTGCCAGTAACGACAGAAGATATAATTCACCCCTCCACTTT.

The rearrangement links TRBV7-2 to TRBJ2-7, with TRBD1 matching 9 bases. This CDR3 comprises 14 residues. The J segment lost 3 bases and the V segment lost 2 bases, leaving 2 bases of the junction unmatched. Looked up from germline, CDR1 is SGHTA and CDR2 is FQGNSA. CDR3 residues: CASSLSGQGYEQYF. The CDR3 DNA reads as TGTGCCAGCAGCTTATCGGGACAGGGCTACGAGCAGTACTTC.

V gene TRBV5-1 combines with J gene TRBJ1-1; a possible D gene is TRBD1 (5 bases). Deletions cut 3 bases from V and 1 base from J, with 16 bases between. The CDR3 covers 16 residues. Germline CDR1 is SGHRS and CDR2 is YFSETQ. CDR3 sequence (DNA): TGCGCCAGCAGCTGGAGGGGAGGGGATGCGAACACTGAAGCTTTCTTT. Its protein is CASSWRGGDANTEAFF.

This chain links TRBV30 with TRBJ2-3; D remains ambiguous. V was shortened by 5 bases and J by 3 bases, with 9 bases between the two germline ends. The CDR3 spans 12 residues. Germline V gene sequence: CDR1 GTSNPN, CDR2 SVGIG (reference sequence). The chain's CDR3 is CAWSDPTDTQYF. CDR3 sequence (DNA): TGTGCCTGGTCTGACCCAACAGATACGCAGTATTTT.

This chain links TRBV11-2 with TRBJ2-7; TRBD2 matches at 10 bases. Germline V gives CDR1 SGHAT, CDR2 FQNNGV. This CDR3 comprises 17 residues. After removal of 5 bases from V and 4 bases from J, the junction contained 14 bases not matched to a gene. DNA for the CDR3: TGTGCCAGCAGCCCCGGTCCAGGGACGGGACTAGCGTACGAGCAGTACTTC. Translation gives CASSPGPGTGLAYEQYF.

CDR3 loop: CASSGFSGGVTDTQYF. CDR3 bases: TGTGCCAGCAGTGGTTTTAGCGGGGGGGTCACAGATACGCAGTATTTT. V is TRBV2 and J is TRBJ2-3; 11 nucleotides agree with TRBD2. CDR3 length: 16 amino acids. Germline V gene data show CDR1 as SNHLY and CDR2 as FYNNEI. V trimming: 4 bases; J trimming: 2 bases; junction bases outside the gene matches: 5.

The CDR3 DNA is TGTGCCAGCAGCTTGAGTCCAGGGCCACCCGGGGAGCTGTTTTTT. It codes for CASSLSPGPPGELFF. This sequence joins TRBV5-4 and TRBJ2-2; TRBD1 might be the D (5 bases). The germline V gene has CDR1 SGHNT and CDR2 YYREEE (reference sequence). Trimming left V 1 base short and J 6 bases short, with 13 bases between. The length of the CDR3 is 15 residues.

This chain joins TRBV4-1 and TRBJ2-6; D is undetermined. Trimming removed 3 bases from V and 0 bases from J, with 6 bases in between. The CDR3 sequence is 15 residues long. The germline V gene has CDR1 MGHRA and CDR2 YSYEKL. The CDR3 region has the DNA TGCGCCAGCAGCCAGTGGTACTCTGGGGCCAACGTCCTGACTTTC. The encoded protein is CASSQWYSGANVLTF.

In DNA, the CDR3 is TGTGCCAGCAGTGAAGCGCTTATCTCCGGGATATATAACTATGGCTACACCTTC. Translation gives CASSEALISGIYNYGYTF. The chain uses TRBV2 and TRBJ1-2; D remains ambiguous. This CDR3 has 18 amino acids. The germline V and J ends were trimmed by 0 bases and 1 base, with 18 bases remaining between them. Germline loops: CDR1 SNHLY, CDR2 FYNNEI.

The CDR3 bases are TGTGCCAGCAGTTACGACCCGATAGCCACAGATACGCAGTATTTT. Translating it yields CASSYDPIATDTQYF. The J gene is TRBJ2-3, the V gene TRBV27, with unresolved D. The CDR3 has 15 amino acids. CDR1 MNHEY and CDR2 SMNVEV come from the germline V gene (reference sequence). V lost 4 bases, J lost 2 bases, and 13 bases lay in between.